The rows below give T cell receptor beta chains drawn from one sample of a study of blood T cell repertoires in COVID-19. Using immunoSEQ multiplex PCR, the repertoire was profiled, and TCRdb retains in-frame clones only, with some absent. The table has approximately 390,000 clones, around 87% seen once; the top ten hold approximately 9.3%. What was sequenced was PBMCs or T cells enriched from blood (not recorded which). The receptors shown here come from a woman aged 45-60 years who had recovered from COVID-19. Each CDR3 is given with its conserved first and last residue. The order of the fields is V gene, clone size, D gene, J gene, CDR3 DNA, CDR3 protein. A D gene is named only where the DNA matches it firmly. Expanded clones get a size class; other rows say once, few or many, or leave the size out.

TRBV28	.	.	TRBJ1-2	TGTGCCAGCAGCCTAAACAGGGAATTCTATGGCTACACCTTC	CASSLNREFYGYTF
TRBV6-5	.	.	TRBJ1-2	TGTGCCAGCAGTTACGGTTCAGGGGATGGCTACACCTTC	CASSYGSGDGYTF
TRBV9	.	.	TRBJ2-2	TGTGCCAGCAGCGTGGCGAGCGTGACCGGGGAGCTGTTTTTT	CASSVASVTGELFF
TRBV10-3	once	TRBD1	TRBJ2-1	TGTGCCATCAGCTCGGGGACAGGGCGGCCGGATGAGCAGTTCTTC	CAISSGTGRPDEQFF
TRBV28	.	.	TRBJ1-6	TGTGCCAGCAGTTTAGGGTTTTCGGTTCAGGGTGGGAATTCACCCCTCCACTTT	CASSLGFSVQGGNSPLHF
TRBV2	once	TRBD1	TRBJ1-2	TGTGCCAGCCTTTCGACAGGGGGCGTCTATGGCTACACCTTC	CASLSTGGVYGYTF
TRBV5-1	.	.	TRBJ2-1	TGCGCCAGCAGCTTGGGTATGTACAATGAGCAGTTCTTC	CASSLGMYNEQFF
TRBV19	.	.	TRBJ2-3	TGTGCCAGTAGTACCCCACAGGGAAGGGCAGATACGCAGTATTTT	CASSTPQGRADTQYF
TRBV6-5	once	TRBD1	TRBJ1-2	TGTGCCAGCAGTCCCGGGACAGGGAACTATGGCTACACCTTC	CASSPGTGNYGYTF
TRBV20-1	once	.	TRBJ1-1	TGCAGTGCAGAGGGGGAGACTGAAGCTTTCTTT	CSAEGETEAFF
TRBV6-5	.	.	TRBJ2-7	TGTGCCAGCGTGAGGACACCGGCCGACGAGCAGTACTTC	CASVRTPADEQYF
TRBV2	.	TRBD1	TRBJ1-2	TGTGCCAGCAGGAGGGGGCGGGATGGCTACACCTTC	CASRRGRDGYTF
TRBV5-8	once	.	TRBJ1-4	TGTGCCAGCAGGCGCACGGGAAAACTGTTTTTT	CASRRTGKLFF
TRBV5-1	.	TRBD2	TRBJ2-1	TGCGCCAGCAGCTTAGCGGGGGCTTACAATGAGCAGTTCTTC	CASSLAGAYNEQFF
TRBV18	.	TRBD1	TRBJ1-3	TGTGCCAGCGTCATCACAGGGGCCTCTGGAAACACCATATATTTT	CASVITGASGNTIYF
TRBV7-2	.	TRBD1	TRBJ1-1	TGTGCCAGCAGCTCCCCCCCTAACAGGGGGGCGAGGACTGAAGCTTTCTTT	CASSSPPNRGARTEAFF
TRBV6-5	.	.	TRBJ2-5	TGTGCCAGCAGGCCACAGGGCTGGTTAGAGACCCAGTACTTC	CASRPQGWLETQYF
TRBV14	.	.	TRBJ2-3	TGTGCCAGCAGCCATCAGGGCACAGATACGCAGTATTTT	CASSHQGTDTQYF
TRBV14	.	.	TRBJ1-2	TGTGCCAGCAGCCAAGTGGGGCAGAACTATGGCTACACCTTC	CASSQVGQNYGYTF
TRBV30	.	.	TRBJ1-1	TGTGCCTGGAGCCTCCGGGTCAAGGCTGAAGCTTTCTTT	CAWSLRVKAEAFF
TRBV28	.	TRBD1	TRBJ2-7	TGTGCCAGCAGTTTCCGCCCGGGACAGGGGAACTACGAGCAGTACTTC	CASSFRPGQGNYEQYF
TRBV14	.	TRBD1	TRBJ2-6	TGTGCCAGCAGCCGATTGGACAGGGCCGTCCCCTCTGGGGCCAACGTCCTGACTTTC	CASSRLDRAVPSGANVLTF
TRBV30	.	.	TRBJ2-5	TGTGCCTGGAGTCGGGACTTCCAAGAGACCCAGTACTTC	CAWSRDFQETQYF
TRBV11-2	.	.	TRBJ1-2	TGTGCCAGCACCACTTCAGGGGACTATGGCTACACCTTC	CASTTSGDYGYTF
TRBV7-3	.	TRBD2	TRBJ2-7	TGTGCCAGCTCTCGGGTAGCGGGGAGTGGGGAGCAGTACTTC	CASSRVAGSGEQYF
TRBV27	.	.	TRBJ2-1	TGTGCCAGCAGTTTATCCAATAGTGGGCTACCTGAGCAGTTCTTC	CASSLSNSGLPEQFF
TRBV5-8	.	TRBD1	TRBJ1-6	TGTGCCAGCAGCTTGAGCGCGACAGGGAAGAATTCACCCCTCCACTTT	CASSLSATGKNSPLHF
TRBV6-5	.	TRBD1	TRBJ1-3	TGTGCCAGCAGTTATGACAGGGCCTCTGGAAACACCATATATTTT	CASSYDRASGNTIYF
TRBV9	.	TRBD2	TRBJ2-1	TGTGCCAGCAGCGGGGAGGGTGGTAGACATCCCGAATTAAATTTATACAATGAGCAGTTCTTC	CASSGEGGRHPELNLYNEQFF
TRBV4-3	.	.	TRBJ1-6	TGCGCCAGCAGCCAAGACGATCGGGTCACCTATAATTCACCCCTCCACTTT	CASSQDDRVTYNSPLHF
TRBV18	.	TRBD2	TRBJ2-1	TGTGCCAGCTCACAAGCCGGGACTAAGACCTACAATGAGCAGTTCTTC	CASSQAGTKTYNEQFF